The 32 T cell receptor beta chains given below trace back to one sample, sequenced in a study of preoperative IRX-2 immunotherapy in early breast cancer. The repertoire was sequenced with immunoSEQ multiplex PCR; TCRdb's copy has only in-frame clones and lacks some. This sample has some 30,000 clones, with about four fifths found just once. The treatment: preoperative locoregional IRX-2 cytokine immunotherapy. The input for sequencing was lymph node tissue, taken from a patient treated with IRX-2 immunotherapy. All receptors derive from a human donor with breast cancer.

The sample holds a few counts of this clone. The rearrangement links TRBV6-8 to TRBJ2-1; 16 positions agree with TRBD2. The CDR3 consists of 16 residues. V trimming: 6 bases; J trimming: 9 bases; junction bases outside the gene matches: 8. Germline V lookup: CDR1 MNHGY, CDR2 SAAAGT. The CDR3 DNA reads as TGTGCCAGCAGAGAACCGGGACTAGCGGGAGGGGTTGAGCAGTTCTTC. As protein: CASREPGLAGGVEQFF.

The chain has TRBV10-3 and TRBJ1-2; no definite D call. V was shortened by 0 bases and J by 8 bases, with 16 bases between the two germline ends. The CDR3 is made up of 15 amino acids. Germline values: CDR1 ENHRY, CDR2 SYGVKD. The CDR3 is CAISESQADRLGYTF. In DNA form, the CDR3 reads TGTGCCATCAGTGAGTCCCAAGCGGACCGTTTGGGCTACACCTTC.

The chain links TRBV29-1 to TRBJ2-1, with a tentative D call TRBD1 (5 bases). CDR3 length: 13 residues. The germline CDR1 and CDR2 sequences are SQVTM and ANQGSEA. Trimming removed 3 bases from V and 9 bases from J, with 15 bases in between. This CDR3 reads CSVDGQGSIEQFF. Written as DNA, the CDR3 is TGCAGCGTTGACGGGCAGGGTTCTATTGAGCAGTTCTTC.

The V and J genes are TRBV29-1 and TRBJ2-7; TRBD2 agrees at 8 bases. V was pared by 6 bases and J by 4 bases, with 8 bases of the junction left unmatched. This CDR3 comprises 13 residues. CDR1 is SQVTM and CDR2 is ANQGSEA in the germline V gene. CDR3 bases: TGCAGCGTACGGACTAGCTTTAAATACGAGCAGTACTTC. This encodes CSVRTSFKYEQYF.

J is TRBJ2-2 and V is TRBV25-1, with D tentatively TRBD2 (6 bases). The CDR3 is 14 amino acids. V lost 4 bases, J lost 4 bases, and 10 bases lay in between. Per the germline V gene, CDR1 is MGHDK and CDR2 is SYGVNS. The chain's CDR3 is CASSVTSSTGELFF. CDR3 sequence (DNA): TGTGCCAGCAGTGTCACTAGCAGCACCGGGGAGCTGTTTTTT.

This sequence joins TRBV19 and TRBJ1-1; a possible D gene is TRBD1 (6 bases). This CDR3 spans 20 amino acids. Deletions cut 0 bases from V and 3 bases from J, with 26 bases between. Per germline, CDR1 LNHDA and CDR2 SQIVND (reference sequence). DNA of the CDR3: TGTGCCAGTAGTATAGATAGGGGAGGCAGGGGCGATTTTTGGGACACTGAAGCTTTCTTT. This codes for CASSIDRGGRGDFWDTEAFF. Drawing the rest from reference TRBV19 and TRBJ1-1, the complete variable domain is DGGITQSPKYLFRKEGQNVTLSCEQNLNHDAMYWYRQDPGQGLRLIYYSQIVNDFQKGDIAEGYSVSREKKESFPLTVTSAQKNPTAFYLCASSIDRGGRGDFWDTEAFFGQGTRLTVV.

J is TRBJ1-1 and V is TRBV10-3; 8 positions agree with TRBD1. The germline V gene encodes CDR1 ENHRY and CDR2 SYGVKD. Losses at the gene ends were 0 bases for V and 0 bases for J; bases not matched to a gene: 9. The CDR3 has 18 residues. The CDR3 reads CAISESRQGIRLNTEAFF. In DNA form, the CDR3 reads TGTGCCATCAGTGAGTCGCGACAGGGGATTAGGTTGAACACTGAAGCTTTCTTT.

The CDR3 reads CASSPGLGRYYEQYF. In nucleotides, the CDR3 is TGTGCCAGCAGTCCGGGACTAGGGAGATACTACGAGCAGTACTTC. The chain combines TRBV6-8 with TRBJ2-7; 8 bases are a match to TRBD2. The ends lost 5 bases at V and 3 bases at J; junction bases unmatched: 9. The CDR3 has 15 amino acids. CDR1 is MNHGY, CDR2 SAAAGT, per germline.

The genes are TRBV15 and TRBJ2-1, with TRBD1 identical over 8 bases. Germline V gives CDR1 LNHNV, CDR2 YYDKDF (reference sequence). The CDR3 extends over 17 amino acids. V lost 1 base and J lost 4; bases outside the gene matches: 9. CDR3 sequence reads: CATSRGSDGTGYNEQFF. The CDR3 DNA sequence: TGTGCCACCAGCAGAGGATCAGACGGGACAGGTTACAATGAGCAGTTCTTC.

This clone was detected once. J is TRBJ2-2 and V is TRBV5-1, with D maybe TRBD2 (5 bases). V lost 0 bases, J lost 4 bases, and 7 bases lay in between. Germline V lookup: CDR1 SGHRS, CDR2 YFSETQ. The CDR3 is made up of 14 amino acids. CDR3 loop: CASSLVRGTGELFF. The CDR3 DNA follows: TGCGCCAGCAGCTTGGTTCGGGGCACCGGGGAGCTGTTTTTT.

The chain employs TRBV22-1 and TRBJ2-3; the table's TRBD1 call for D was not verified on the DNA. TRBV22-1 is recorded as a pseudogene. This CDR3 is built from 14 residues. Written as DNA, the CDR3 is TGTGCCACTGCCGGGACAGGGAGCACAGATACGCAGTATTTT. Translated: CATAGTGSTDTQYF.

The J gene is TRBJ2-3, the V gene TRBV28, with TRBD2 identical over 10 bases. The CDR3 loop spans 17 amino acids. After removal of 3 bases from V and 5 bases from J, the junction contained 11 bases not matched to a gene. In germline, CDR1 is MDHEN, CDR2 SYDVKM. CDR3 coding DNA: TGTGCCAGCAGTTTCCCTTCTAGCGGGGGTCAGGGAGATACGCAGTATTTT. Amino acid sequence: CASSFPSSGGQGDTQYF. Together with reference TRBV28 and TRBJ2-3, the CDR3 gives the full variable domain: DVKVTQSSRYLVKRTGEKVFLECVQDMDHENMFWYRQDPGLGLRLIYFSYDVKMKEKGDIPEGYSVSREKKERFSLILESASTNQTSMYLCASSFPSSGGQGDTQYFGPGTRLTVL.

V is TRBV6-4 and J is TRBJ2-3, with 8 bases lining up with TRBD2. The CDR3 extends over 16 amino acids. Germline values: CDR1 MRHNA, CDR2 SNTAGT. Trimming took 6 bases from V and 4 from J; bases not matched to a gene: 12. The CDR3 DNA sequence: TGTGCCAGCAGAGGACTAGGCGGGAGGCTTTCAGATACGCAGTATTTT. It specifies CASRGLGGRLSDTQYF.

The chain carries TRBV6-8 and TRBJ1-2; D is unclear. This CDR3 has 13 amino acids. Germline CDR1 is MNHGY and CDR2 is SAAAGT. Trimming stripped 8 bases from V and 5 bases from J, with 15 bases between. CDR3 in amino acids: CASRLTVGYGYTF. The DNA for the CDR3 is TGTGCCAGCCGATTGACGGTCGGTTATGGCTACACCTTC.

The chain carries TRBV19 and TRBJ1-1; 12 positions match TRBD1. The V segment lost 6 bases and the J segment 7 bases; nucleotides outside the gene matches: 18. This CDR3 contains 18 residues. Per the germline V gene, CDR1 is LNHDA and CDR2 is SQIVND (reference sequence). CDR3 residues: CASSPPFVGTGGFGEAFF. The CDR3 DNA reads TGTGCCAGTAGCCCCCCTTTTGTCGGGACAGGGGGCTTCGGTGAAGCTTTCTTT. Complete variable domain (other parts from reference TRBV19 and TRBJ1-1): DGGITQSPKYLFRKEGQNVTLSCEQNLNHDAMYWYRQDPGQGLRLIYYSQIVNDFQKGDIAEGYSVSREKKESFPLTVTSAQKNPTAFYLCASSPPFVGTGGFGEAFFGQGTRLTVV.

V and J are TRBV30 and TRBJ2-1; no firm D call. V lost 2 bases, J lost 1 base, and 15 bases lay in between. Germline CDR1 and CDR2: GTSNPN and SVGIG (reference sequence). The CDR3 is 16 amino acids. The DNA for the CDR3 is TGTGCCTGGAGTATTATGGGCTCTCGGTCCTACAATGAGCAGTTCTTC. Its protein is CAWSIMGSRSYNEQFF.

This clone occurred a few times. The chain is built from TRBV15 and TRBJ1-6; D may be TRBD1 (5 bases). Trimming took 2 bases from V and 10 from J, leaving 15 bases between them. Per the germline V gene, CDR1 is LNHNV and CDR2 is YYDKDF (reference sequence). The CDR3 totals 15 residues. The CDR3 spells CATSRPAGTESPLHF. Here the CDR3 DNA reads TGTGCCACCAGCAGACCCGCCGGGACCGAGTCACCCCTCCACTTT.

The chain is built from TRBV18 and TRBJ1-3; D may be TRBD1 (6 bases). V was shortened by 2 bases and J by 4 bases, with 15 bases between the two germline ends. Germline V gene lookup returns CDR1 KGHSH and CDR2 LQKENI. The CDR3 has 16 amino acids. The CDR3 protein is CASSPTSDSSGNTIYF. The DNA of the CDR3 is TGTGCCAGCTCACCAACCTCGGACAGTTCAGGAAACACCATATATTTT.

The chain combines TRBV6-8 with TRBJ2-3; D is undetermined. The CDR3 length is 13 residues. CDR1 is MNHGY and CDR2 is SAAAGT in the germline V gene. Trimming cost V 6 bases and J 1 base, with 8 bases left between them. CDR3 protein: CASRLLGTDTQYF. The CDR3 bases are TGTGCCAGCAGGCTTCTGGGCACAGATACGCAGTATTTT.

The chain uses TRBV5-1 and TRBJ2-7; 7 bases match TRBD1. Germline V CDR1 and CDR2: SGHRS, YFSETQ. The CDR3 totals 14 residues. Trimming at V came to 0 bases and at J to 5 bases, leaving 5 bases not matched to a gene. CDR3: CASSLVPGTDEQYF. CDR3 in DNA: TGCGCCAGCAGCTTGGTGCCTGGGACAGACGAGCAGTACTTC. Looking up the rest from reference TRBV5-1 and TRBJ2-7 gives the full variable domain: KAGVTQTPRYLIKTRGQQVTLSCSPISGHRSVSWYQQTPGQGLQFLFEYFSETQRNKGNFPGRFSGRQFSNSRSEMNVSTLELGDSALYLCASSLVPGTDEQYFGPGTRLTVT.

This chain joins TRBV4-1 and TRBJ2-7, with 7 bases that match TRBD2. Germline lookup yields CDR1 MGHRA and CDR2 YSYEKL. CDR3 length: 15 amino acids. Unmatched junction bases numbered 8, after V lost 4 bases and J lost 2 bases. The CDR3 DNA sequence: TGCGCCAGCAGCCCTATAGGACTAGTTGCCTACGAGCAGTACTTC. This sequence encodes CASSPIGLVAYEQYF.

This clone was picked up one time. The chain links TRBV29-1 to TRBJ1-5; weak D call: TRBD1 (5 bases). The CDR3 spans 13 residues. In germline, CDR1 is SQVTM, CDR2 ANQGSEA. Between the trimmed V and J ends, which lost 4 bases and 7 bases, there was a span of 14 bases. The CDR3 sequence: CSVVTSGDQPQHF. In nucleotides, the CDR3 is TGCAGCGTTGTCACCTCTGGGGACCAGCCCCAGCATTTT.

The V call is TRBV6-8, the J call TRBJ2-4; D unclear. The CDR3 totals 14 residues. V was cut by 2 bases and J by 0 bases, with 5 bases left in between. Germline CDR1 and CDR2: MNHGY and SAAAGT. The CDR3 sequence: CASSYGVAKNIQYF. The CDR3 DNA sequence: TGTGCCAGCAGTTACGGCGTAGCCAAAAACATTCAGTACTTC.

The chain has TRBV6-8 and TRBJ2-3; 7 nucleotides align to TRBD1. With 0 bases clipped from V and 2 bases from J, the junction kept 2 bases outside the gene matches. CDR1 and CDR2 (germline): MNHGY, SAAAGT. There are 15 residues in the CDR3. In DNA, the CDR3 is TGTGCCAGCAGTTACTCGACAGGGAACACAGATACGCAGTATTTT. Amino acids: CASSYSTGNTDTQYF.

This chain connects TRBV23-1 to TRBJ2-1; D tentatively fits TRBD1 or TRBD2 (6 bases each). TRBV23-1 is placed among ORFs of uncertain function. V lost 6 bases and J lost 6, with 21 bases in between. This CDR3 is built from 16 residues. Here the CDR3 reads CASSQDWGAMANEQFF. In DNA, the CDR3 is TGCGCCAGCAGCCAAGATTGGGGGGCGATGGCCAATGAGCAGTTCTTC.

This chain joins TRBV6-8 and TRBJ2-7, with D perhaps given as TRBD1 or TRBD2 (6 bases each). V was clipped by 6 bases and J by 3 bases, with 15 bases between them. Germline lookup yields CDR1 MNHGY and CDR2 SAAAGT. The CDR3 spans 14 residues. The CDR3 loop is CASRRVGGNYEQYF. The DNA of the CDR3 is TGTGCCAGCAGGCGGGTGGGGGGCAACTACGAGCAGTACTTC.

The chain links TRBV19 to TRBJ2-7; D remains unclear. Germline CDR1 is LNHDA and CDR2 is SQIVND (reference sequence). This CDR3 region has 13 residues. V was pared by 5 bases and J by 6 bases, with 14 bases between. This CDR3 is CASSLSTALEQYF. The CDR3 DNA reads as TGTGCCAGTAGTCTATCCACGGCGCTCGAGCAGTACTTC. The full variable domain, its missing parts supplied by reference TRBV19 and TRBJ2-7, is DGGITQSPKYLFRKEGQNVTLSCEQNLNHDAMYWYRQDPGQGLRLIYYSQIVNDFQKGDIAEGYSVSREKKESFPLTVTSAQKNPTAFYLCASSLSTALEQYFGPGTRLTVT.

The gene calls are TRBV19 and TRBJ2-5; 10 bases line up with TRBD2. The V gene's germline CDR1 is LNHDA and CDR2 SQIVND (reference sequence). Unmatched junction bases numbered 8, after V lost 6 bases and J lost 7 bases. The CDR3 is 14 amino acids. The DNA for the CDR3 is TGTGCCAGTAGCCTCACTAGCGGGATGGGGACCCAGTACTTC. Translating it yields CASSLTSGMGTQYF.

The chain is built from TRBV11-3 and TRBJ1-4, with 10 bases lining up with TRBD1. The CDR3 is 15 residues long. Germline CDR1 SGHNT, CDR2 YENEEA. After removal of 6 bases from V and 7 bases from J, the junction contained 8 bases not matched to a gene. The chain's CDR3 is CASSSPGTGVEKLFF. In DNA, the CDR3 is TGTGCCAGCAGTTCCCCCGGGACAGGGGTTGAAAAACTGTTTTTT.

The genes are TRBV18 and TRBJ1-3, with D perhaps TRBD1 (5 bases). Deletions cut 6 bases from V and 7 bases from J, with 13 bases between. Germline assignment: CDR1 KGHSH and CDR2 LQKENI. CDR3 length: 13 residues. CDR3 coding DNA: TGTGCCAGCTCCCCCAACAGGCGGAACACCATATATTTT. Amino acids: CASSPNRRNTIYF.

This clone came up a few times. J is TRBJ2-5 and V is TRBV15; D is perhaps TRBD1 (5 bases). This CDR3 region has 14 residues. Germline CDR1 and CDR2: LNHNV and YYDKDF (reference sequence). The germline V and J ends were trimmed by 1 base and 5 bases, with 11 bases remaining between them. The CDR3 coding sequence is TGTGCCACCAGCAGAGGGGGCGTTGGGGAGACCCAGTACTTC. Translation gives CATSRGGVGETQYF.

The CDR3 nucleotides are TGTGCCAGCAGCCCTATAGCGGGGGGCCCCGAGACCCAAGAGACCCAGTACTTC. This sequence encodes CASSPIAGGPETQETQYF. V gene TRBV7-7 combines with J gene TRBJ2-5, with TRBD2 identical over 10 bases. After removal of 5 bases from V and 1 base from J, the junction contained 13 bases not matched to a gene. Germline values: CDR1 SSHAT, CDR2 FNYEAQ (reference sequence). CDR3 length: 18 amino acids.